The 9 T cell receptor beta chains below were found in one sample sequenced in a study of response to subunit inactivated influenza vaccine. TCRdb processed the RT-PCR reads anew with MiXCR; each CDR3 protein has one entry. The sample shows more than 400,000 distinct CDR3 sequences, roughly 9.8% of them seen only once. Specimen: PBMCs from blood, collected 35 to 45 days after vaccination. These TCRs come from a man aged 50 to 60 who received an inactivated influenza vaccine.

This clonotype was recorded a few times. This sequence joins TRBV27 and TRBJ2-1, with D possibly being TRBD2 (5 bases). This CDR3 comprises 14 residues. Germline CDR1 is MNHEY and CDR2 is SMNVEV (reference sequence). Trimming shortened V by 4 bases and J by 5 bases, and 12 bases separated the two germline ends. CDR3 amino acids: CASSSQDGNNEQFF. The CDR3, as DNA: TGTGCCAGCAGTTCCCAGGACGGGAACAATGAGCAGTTCTTC.

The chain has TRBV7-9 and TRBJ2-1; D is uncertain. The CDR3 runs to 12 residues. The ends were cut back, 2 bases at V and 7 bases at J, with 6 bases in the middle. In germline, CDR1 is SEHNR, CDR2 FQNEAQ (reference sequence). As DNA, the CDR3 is TGTGCCAGCAGCTTAAAGGAGAATGAGCAGTTCTTC. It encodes CASSLKENEQFF.

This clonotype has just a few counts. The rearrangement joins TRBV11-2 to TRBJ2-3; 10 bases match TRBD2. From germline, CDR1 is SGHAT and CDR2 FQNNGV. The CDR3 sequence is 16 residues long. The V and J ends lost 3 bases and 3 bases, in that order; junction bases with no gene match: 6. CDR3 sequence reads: CASSFLAGVVTDTQYF. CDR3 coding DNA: TGTGCCAGCAGCTTTCTAGCGGGGGTTGTGACAGATACGCAGTATTTT.

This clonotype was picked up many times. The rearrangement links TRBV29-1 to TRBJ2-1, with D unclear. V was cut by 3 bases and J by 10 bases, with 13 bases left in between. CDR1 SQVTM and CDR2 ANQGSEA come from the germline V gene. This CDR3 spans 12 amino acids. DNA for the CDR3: TGCAGCGTTGATGATCTTAGGAAGGAGCAGTTCTTC. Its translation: CSVDDLRKEQFF.

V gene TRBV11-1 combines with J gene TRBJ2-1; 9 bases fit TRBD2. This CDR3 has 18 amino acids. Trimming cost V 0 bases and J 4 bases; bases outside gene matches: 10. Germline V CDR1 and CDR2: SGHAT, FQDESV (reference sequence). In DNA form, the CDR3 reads TGTGCCAGCAGCTTAGCTGCCCTAGCGGGAATTGAGTACAATGAGCAGTTCTTC. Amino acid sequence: CASSLAALAGIEYNEQFF.

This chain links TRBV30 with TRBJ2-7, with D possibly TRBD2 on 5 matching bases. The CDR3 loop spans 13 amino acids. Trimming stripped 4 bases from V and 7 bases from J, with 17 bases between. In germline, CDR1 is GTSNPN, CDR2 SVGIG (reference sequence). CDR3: CAWNSYTTGEQYF. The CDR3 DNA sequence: TGTGCCTGGAACAGCTATACTACGGGGGAGCAGTACTTC.

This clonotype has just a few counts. The CDR3 sequence is CATSDSQGYYNEQFF. The CDR3 nucleotides are TGTGCCACCAGTGATTCCCAGGGGTATTACAATGAGCAGTTCTTC. The rearrangement uses TRBV24-1 and TRBJ2-1, with a tentative D call TRBD1 (6 bases). The CDR3 covers 15 residues. Germline V gene lookup returns CDR1 KGHDR and CDR2 SFDVKD. Between the trimmed V and J ends, which lost 2 bases and 4 bases, there was a span of 11 bases.

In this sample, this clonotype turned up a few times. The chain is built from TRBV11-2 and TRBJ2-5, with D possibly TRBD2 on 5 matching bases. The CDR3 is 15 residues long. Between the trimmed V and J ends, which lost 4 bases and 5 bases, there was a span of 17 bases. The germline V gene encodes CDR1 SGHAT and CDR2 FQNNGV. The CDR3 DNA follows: TGTGCCAGCAGCTCGAGAGGGTTATGGGAGGAGACCCAGTACTTC. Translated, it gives CASSSRGLWEETQYF. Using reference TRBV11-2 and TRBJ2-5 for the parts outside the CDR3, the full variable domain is EAGVAQSPRYKIIEKRQSVAFWCNPISGHATLYWYQQILGQGPKLLIQFQNNGVVDDSQLPKDRFSAERLKGVDSTLKIQPAKLEDSAVYLCASSSRGLWEETQYFGPGTRLLVL.

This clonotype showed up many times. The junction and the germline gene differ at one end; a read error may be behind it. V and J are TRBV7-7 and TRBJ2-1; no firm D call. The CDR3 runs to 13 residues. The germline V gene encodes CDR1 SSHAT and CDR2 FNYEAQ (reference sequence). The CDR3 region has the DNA TGTGCTAGCAGCTTAGAAGTCAGCAATGAGCAGTTCTTC. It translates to CASSLEVSNEQFF.